This T cell receptor (beta chain) was obtained from a study of T cell repertoires in cytomegalovirus infection. General observations from the study: Cumulative public TCR beta family frequency identified carriers of CMV plus the relevant HLA.

Each CDR3 protein is one row after TCRdb ran MiXCR on the reads. This table holds tens of thousands of distinct CDR3 sequences, roughly 18% found once. On this clonotype: Its specificity is not known.

This CDR3 contains 12 residues. V was cut by 7 bases and J by 9 bases, with 14 bases left in between. Germline assignment: CDR1 MDHEN and CDR2 SYDVKM. This chain links TRBV28 with TRBJ2-3; D may be TRBD1 or TRBD2 (5 bases each). The receptor was isolated from a human donor in good health (CMV status not recorded). Some clones in this sample may be carry-over from other donors' samples. Sequenced here: CD8+ T cells from cultured PBMCs, sampled from culture after CMV antigen stimulation. The CDR3 protein is CASTPPRGTQYF. As DNA, the CDR3 is TGTGCCAGCACTCCTCCCCGGGGCACGCAGTATTTT. The full variable domain, its missing parts supplied by reference TRBV28 and TRBJ2-3, is DVKVTQSSRYLVKRTGEKVFLECVQDMDHENMFWYRQDPGLGLRLIYFSYDVKMKEKGDIPEGYSVSREKKERFSLILESASTNQTSMYLCASTPPRGTQYFGPGTRLTVL.